A single sample is the source of the 10 T cell receptor beta chains below, sequenced in a study of T cell changes during pregnancy in multiple sclerosis. The protocol was immunoSEQ multiplex PCR, while the TCRdb copy is restricted to in-frame clones and leaves out a portion. The sample lists 35,000 to 55,000 clones; around 95% were seen once. The starting material was CD8+ T cells from peripheral blood mononuclear cells, obtained after pregnancy. The origin of the receptors is a female donor with multiple sclerosis, enrolled in a pregnancy study.

The V and J genes are TRBV13 and TRBJ1-4, with D possibly TRBD1 on 5 matching bases. The CDR3 is 14 amino acids. Trimming stripped 5 bases from V and 7 bases from J, with 14 bases between. Germline V gene sequence: CDR1 PRHDT, CDR2 FYEKMQ (reference sequence). In DNA form, the CDR3 reads TGTGCCAGCAGCACTTCAGGGCGTGGTGAAAAACTGTTTTTT. Its protein product is CASSTSGRGEKLFF.

V usage is TRBV4-2 and J usage is TRBJ2-7; 13 bases match TRBD2. The V gene end was trimmed by 4 bases and the J gene end by 4 bases; junction bases not matched to a gene: 10. The CDR3 consists of 17 residues. The germline V gene encodes CDR1 LGHNA and CDR2 YNFKEQ. This CDR3 is CASSRDPGTSGDYEQYF. CDR3 sequence (DNA): TGTGCCAGCAGCCGAGACCCAGGGACTAGCGGGGATTACGAGCAGTACTTC.

For this clone: This sample also contains other DNA sequences that code for the same CDR3. This chain uses TRBV4-1 with TRBJ2-1, with a weak D call TRBD2 (5 bases). CDR3 length equals 14 residues. V lost 1 base to trimming and J lost 2 bases, with 6 bases between them. Germline V gene data show CDR1 as MGHRA and CDR2 as YSYEKL. The CDR3 nucleotides read TGCGCCAGCAGCCAAGGAGGGACCTACAATGAGCAGTTCTTC. Translated, it gives CASSQGGTYNEQFF.

This chain connects TRBV28 to TRBJ1-2; 9 nucleotides align to TRBD1. Germline trimming cut 5 bases from V and 0 bases from J; bases unmatched to any gene: 7. The CDR3 extends over 16 amino acids. Germline values: CDR1 MDHEN, CDR2 SYDVKM. The CDR3 DNA follows: TGTGCCAGCAGTCTCAACCGGGACAGGGCTAACTATGGCTACACCTTC. Its protein product is CASSLNRDRANYGYTF.

The chain links TRBV7-9 to TRBJ2-7; TRBD1 is a possible D gene (5 bases). CDR1 is SEHNR, CDR2 FQNEAQ, per germline (reference sequence). This CDR3 is 16 amino acids long. The ends were cut back, 0 bases at V and 2 bases at J, with 14 bases in the middle. This chain's CDR3 is CASSLASIQDPYEQYF. Written as DNA, the CDR3 is TGTGCCAGCAGCTTAGCTTCGATACAGGACCCCTACGAGCAGTACTTC.

The gene calls are TRBV27 and TRBJ1-4; D gene ambiguous. Germline V gene sequence: CDR1 MNHEY, CDR2 SMNVEV (reference sequence). The germline V and J ends were trimmed by 3 bases and 1 base, with 6 bases remaining between them. This CDR3 has 14 amino acids. This chain's CDR3 is CASSFGLTNEKLFF. The CDR3 nucleotides read TGTGCCAGCAGTTTCGGACTAACTAATGAAAAACTGTTTTTT.

V gene TRBV7-3 combines with J gene TRBJ2-7, with 7 bases aligning to TRBD2. CDR3 length: 15 amino acids. J lost 0 bases, V lost 4 bases, and 6 bases had no gene match. The germline gives CDR1 SGHTA, CDR2 FQGTGA. The CDR3 reads CASSSSPGGSYEQYF. The CDR3 DNA reads TGTGCCAGCAGCTCCTCCCCGGGGGGCTCCTACGAGCAGTACTTC.

The chain links TRBV30 to TRBJ1-5; no clear D gene. V lost 2 bases to trimming and J lost 7 bases, with 15 bases between them. This CDR3 has 14 residues. Germline loops: CDR1 GTSNPN, CDR2 SVGIG (reference sequence). The CDR3 loop is CAWSPDMSGQPQHF. Here the CDR3 DNA reads TGTGCCTGGAGTCCCGACATGAGCGGGCAGCCCCAGCATTTT.

The genes are TRBV6-4 and TRBJ2-3; D ambiguous. Germline V lookup: CDR1 MRHNA, CDR2 SNTAGT. Trimming shortened V by 10 bases and J by 1 base, and 18 bases separated the two germline ends. The CDR3 has 15 residues. CDR3 residues: CATRIWPLGTDTQYF. The CDR3 DNA reads as TGTGCCACCCGAATTTGGCCGTTGGGCACAGATACGCAGTATTTT.

The rearrangement uses TRBV7-6 and TRBJ1-1, with D uncertain. V gave up 0 bases and J gave up 3 bases, with 17 bases separating them. CDR3 size: 17 residues. Looked up from germline, CDR1 is SGHVS and CDR2 is FNYEAQ. The CDR3 loop is CASSLAQPSLADTEAFF. The CDR3 DNA reads TGTGCCAGCAGCTTAGCGCAGCCGAGTCTTGCGGACACTGAAGCTTTCTTT.